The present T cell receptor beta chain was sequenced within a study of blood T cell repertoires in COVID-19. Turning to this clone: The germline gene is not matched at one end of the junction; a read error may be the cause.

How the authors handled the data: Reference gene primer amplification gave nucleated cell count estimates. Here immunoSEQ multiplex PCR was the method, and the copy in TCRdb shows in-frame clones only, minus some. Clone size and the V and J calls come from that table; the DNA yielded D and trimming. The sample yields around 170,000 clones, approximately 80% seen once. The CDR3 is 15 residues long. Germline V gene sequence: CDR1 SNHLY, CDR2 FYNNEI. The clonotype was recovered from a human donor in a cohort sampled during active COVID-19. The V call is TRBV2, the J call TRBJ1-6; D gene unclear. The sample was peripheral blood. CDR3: CASTESAGSNSPLYF. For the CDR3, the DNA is TGTGCCAGCACCGAGAGTGCGGGGAGCAATTCACCCCTCTACTTT.